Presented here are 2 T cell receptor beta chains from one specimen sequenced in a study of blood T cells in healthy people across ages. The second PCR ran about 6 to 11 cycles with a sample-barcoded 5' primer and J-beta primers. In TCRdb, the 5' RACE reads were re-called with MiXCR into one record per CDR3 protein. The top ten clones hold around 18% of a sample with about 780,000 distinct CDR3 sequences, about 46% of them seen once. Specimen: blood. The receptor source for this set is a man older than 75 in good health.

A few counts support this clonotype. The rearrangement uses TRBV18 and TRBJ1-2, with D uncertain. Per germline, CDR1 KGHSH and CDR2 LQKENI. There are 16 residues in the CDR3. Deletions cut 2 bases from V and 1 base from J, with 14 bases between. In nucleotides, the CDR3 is TGTGCCAGCTCACCAGCCTCCGTGGGGATTAACTATGGCTACACCTTC. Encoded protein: CASSPASVGINYGYTF.

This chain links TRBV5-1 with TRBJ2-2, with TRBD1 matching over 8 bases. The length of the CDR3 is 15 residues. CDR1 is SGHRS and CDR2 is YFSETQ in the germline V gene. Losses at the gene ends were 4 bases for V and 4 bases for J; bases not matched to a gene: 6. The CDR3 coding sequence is TGCGCCAGCAGCCCCGGACAGGGAGTCACCGGGGAGCTGTTTTTT. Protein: CASSPGQGVTGELFF.